This entry lists 31 T cell receptor beta chains sequenced from one sample in a study of shared clonotypes between healthy human individuals. Repertoires were generated with immunoSEQ multiplex PCR, while TCRdb's copy carries only in-frame clones and drops some. The top ten hold about 0.11% of the sample, which has hundreds of thousands of clones, 96% seen once. Naive CD8 cells lacked CD45RO, underwent positive selection for CCR7 and left out terminally differentiated effector memory CD45RA+ cells. The sample was naive CD8+ T cells sorted from blood. The receptors originated from a woman in her 30s in good health.

As DNA, the CDR3 is TGTGCCAGCAGTTTCGCGGGATCTAGCACAGATACGCAGTATTTT. Translating it yields CASSFAGSSTDTQYF. The gene calls are TRBV28 and TRBJ2-3; a possible D gene is TRBD2 (6 bases). Deletions cut 3 bases from V and 0 bases from J, with 10 bases between. This CDR3 has 15 residues. From germline, CDR1 is MDHEN and CDR2 SYDVKM.

The chain employs TRBV11-2 and TRBJ1-3, with TRBD1 as a possible D gene (5 bases). The V and J ends lost 7 bases and 9 bases respectively, with 13 bases between them. The germline V gene has CDR1 SGHAT and CDR2 FQNNGV. The CDR3 has 12 residues. In DNA, the CDR3 is TGTGCCAGCACCCGGGGCGGTGCCACCATATATTTT. It specifies CASTRGGATIYF.

The chain employs TRBV27 and TRBJ2-1, with TRBD2 identical over 8 bases. Germline V gives CDR1 MNHEY, CDR2 SMNVEV (reference sequence). CDR3 length: 17 residues. V lost 0 bases, J lost 4 bases, and 8 bases stayed unmatched. The CDR3 nucleotides are TGTGCCAGCAGTTTATCCTTGGGTAGCGGGACTTACAATGAGCAGTTCTTC. It codes for CASSLSLGSGTYNEQFF.

The J gene is TRBJ1-4, the V gene TRBV27, with D tentatively TRBD1 (5 bases). Trimming pared 4 bases from V and 10 bases from J, leaving 25 bases between. In germline, CDR1 is MNHEY, CDR2 SMNVEV (reference sequence). The CDR3 runs 17 residues. CDR3 nucleotide sequence: TGTGCCAGCAGTTCCTCGGAACAGGAGACGGCCGGGGGAAAACTGTTTTTT. Translation: CASSSSEQETAGGKLFF.

The chain uses TRBV5-5 and TRBJ2-5; D is uncertain. The CDR3 runs 14 residues. Germline V lookup: CDR1 SGHKS, CDR2 YYEKEE (reference sequence). The V end lost 4 bases, the J end lost 1 base, and 11 bases lay between the germline ends. Here the CDR3 DNA reads TGTGCCAGCAGCCCCGGATCCATCCAAGAGACCCAGTACTTC. Translating it yields CASSPGSIQETQYF.

The genes are TRBV28 and TRBJ1-3, with 7 positions matching TRBD1. The CDR3 runs 14 residues. The V gene end was trimmed by 5 bases and the J gene end by 3 bases; junction bases not matched to a gene: 4. Germline values: CDR1 MDHEN, CDR2 SYDVKM. The CDR3 bases are TGTGCCAGCAGTCAACAGGGGATTGGAAACACCATATATTTT. Its protein product is CASSQQGIGNTIYF. Drawing the rest from reference TRBV28 and TRBJ1-3, the complete variable domain is DVKVTQSSRYLVKRTGEKVFLECVQDMDHENMFWYRQDPGLGLRLIYFSYDVKMKEKGDIPEGYSVSREKKERFSLILESASTNQTSMYLCASSQQGIGNTIYFGEGSWLTVV.

The chain joins TRBV9 to TRBJ1-3; D gene uncertain. CDR3 size: 15 residues. The ends were cut back, 0 bases at V and 2 bases at J, with 9 bases in the middle. Per germline, CDR1 SGDLS and CDR2 YYNGEE. The CDR3 sequence is CASSVGGDAGNTIYF. The CDR3 DNA reads TGTGCCAGCAGCGTAGGGGGAGATGCTGGAAACACCATATATTTT.

The rearrangement uses TRBV9 and TRBJ1-2; D not certain. Per the germline V gene, CDR1 is SGDLS and CDR2 is YYNGEE. This CDR3 contains 13 residues. V lost 0 bases to trimming and J lost 3 bases, with 6 bases between them. This chain's CDR3 is CASSVATDYGYTF. CDR3 coding DNA: TGTGCCAGCAGCGTAGCTACGGACTATGGCTACACCTTC.

About this clone: Other DNA sequences within the sample encode an identical CDR3. The CDR3 DNA follows: TGCGCCAGCAGCCAAGATGGCAGCTATGGCTACACCTTC. It encodes CASSQDGSYGYTF. The chain uses TRBV4-1 and TRBJ1-2; no clear D gene. Trimming took off 0 bases at V and 4 bases at J, with 6 bases between the two ends. In germline, CDR1 is MGHRA, CDR2 YSYEKL. This CDR3 is built from 13 residues.

Points on this clone: The sample holds other DNA sequences that translate to the same CDR3. The chain links TRBV30 to TRBJ1-3; D gene unclear. Germline CDR1 GTSNPN, CDR2 SVGIG (reference sequence). The CDR3 has 14 amino acids. V was trimmed by 0 bases and J by 0 bases, leaving 6 bases between them. The CDR3 protein is CAWSVGNSGNTIYF. CDR3 bases: TGTGCCTGGAGTGTAGGCAACTCTGGAAACACCATATATTTT. The variable domain in full, completed from reference TRBV30 and TRBJ1-3, reads SQTIHQWPATLVQPVGSPLSLECTVEGTSNPNLYWYRQAAGRGLQLLFYSVGIGQISSEVPQNLSASRPQDRQFILSSKKLLLSDSGFYLCAWSVGNSGNTIYFGEGSWLTVV.

The chain couples TRBV7-6 to TRBJ2-1; no firm D call. CDR1 is SGHVS, CDR2 FNYEAQ, per germline. This CDR3 has 15 amino acids. Trimming took off 5 bases at V and 3 bases at J, with 14 bases between the two ends. CDR3 loop: CASSPVTANYNEQFF. CDR3 nucleotide sequence: TGTGCCAGCAGCCCTGTGACGGCAAACTACAATGAGCAGTTCTTC.

The chain links TRBV11-3 to TRBJ2-2; 9 nucleotides agree with TRBD2. Germline CDR1 reads SGHNT; CDR2 reads YENEEA. The CDR3 spans 15 residues. The V gene end was trimmed by 4 bases and the J gene end by 5 bases; junction bases not matched to a gene: 5. CDR3: CASSYSGRTTGELFF. In DNA form, the CDR3 reads TGTGCCAGCAGCTATAGCGGGAGAACTACCGGGGAGCTGTTTTTT.

The chain links TRBV28 to TRBJ2-5; D unclear. Germline assignment: CDR1 MDHEN and CDR2 SYDVKM. This CDR3 is built from 14 residues. V dropped 2 bases and J dropped 0 bases, with 7 bases sitting between them. The CDR3 region has the DNA TGTGCCAGCAGTTTAATGGAAAACCAAGAGACCCAGTACTTC. Residues: CASSLMENQETQYF.

In DNA form, the CDR3 reads TGCGCCAGCAGTGAGGTTCAGGCAAGCGGGAGGCCCCCAGATACGCAGTATTTT. This encodes CASSEVQASGRPPDTQYF. The gene calls are TRBV10-1 and TRBJ2-3; 9 bases line up with TRBD2. Trimming at V came to 2 bases and at J to 4 bases, leaving 13 bases not matched to a gene. The CDR3 is made up of 18 amino acids. The germline V gene encodes CDR1 WNHNN and CDR2 SYGVQD (reference sequence).

The chain carries TRBV5-1 and TRBJ2-3; 9 nucleotides align to TRBD2. The V and J ends lost 4 bases and 6 bases, in that order; junction bases with no gene match: 12. The CDR3 loop spans 16 amino acids. CDR1 and CDR2 (germline): SGHRS, YFSETQ. CDR3 sequence (DNA): TGCGCCAGCAGCCTGGATGGTAGCGGGAGTGCGGATACGCAGTATTTT. Translated, it gives CASSLDGSGSADTQYF.

The chain links TRBV7-9 to TRBJ2-7; 10 positions match TRBD1. This CDR3 is 14 amino acids long. CDR1 is SEHNR and CDR2 is FQNEAQ in the germline V gene (reference sequence). The J segment lost 2 bases and the V segment lost 7 bases, leaving 5 bases of the junction unmatched. CDR3 in DNA: TGTGCCAGCATCCCCGGGACAGGGGCCTACGAGCAGTACTTC. This translates into CASIPGTGAYEQYF.

This chain joins TRBV27 and TRBJ2-1; D unclear. V lost 0 bases to trimming and J lost 10 bases, with 10 bases between them. Germline values: CDR1 MNHEY, CDR2 SMNVEV (reference sequence). This CDR3 comprises 13 residues. In DNA, the CDR3 is TGTGCCAGCAGTTTATCTAAGCTTAGGGAGCAGTTCTTC. Its translation: CASSLSKLREQFF.

The J gene is TRBJ1-2, the V gene TRBV11-2; D is undetermined. Germline V gene data show CDR1 as SGHAT and CDR2 as FQNNGV. Trimming stripped 2 bases from V and 6 bases from J, with 19 bases between. This CDR3 is 16 amino acids long. CDR3 region: CASSLNSWSLKDGYTF. CDR3 in DNA: TGTGCCAGCAGCTTAAATTCTTGGTCCCTAAAGGATGGCTACACCTTC. The whole variable domain, remainder taken from reference TRBV11-2 and TRBJ1-2, is EAGVAQSPRYKIIEKRQSVAFWCNPISGHATLYWYQQILGQGPKLLIQFQNNGVVDDSQLPKDRFSAERLKGVDSTLKIQPAKLEDSAVYLCASSLNSWSLKDGYTFGSGTRLTVV.

This clone was recorded once. In DNA form, the CDR3 reads TGCGCCAGCACCTCGGGGACAATGCCCTACAATGAGCAGTTCTTC. As protein: CASTSGTMPYNEQFF. The chain recombines TRBV5-1 with TRBJ2-1; possibly TRBD1 for D (6 bases). The CDR3 covers 15 residues. V was pared by 6 bases and J by 2 bases, with 15 bases between. CDR1 SGHRS and CDR2 YFSETQ come from the germline V gene.

The CDR3 reads CASSPRTEAEAFF. CDR3 sequence (DNA): TGTGCCAGCAGCCCTAGGACAGAGGCTGAAGCTTTCTTT. The V call is TRBV5-4, the J call TRBJ1-1; TRBD1 might be the D (6 bases). The germline CDR1 and CDR2 sequences are SGHNT and YYREEE (reference sequence). Trimming stripped 4 bases from V and 6 bases from J, with 13 bases between. The CDR3 covers 13 residues.

This clone was observed once. The chain employs TRBV7-6 and TRBJ2-1; 7 bases are shared with TRBD1. The length of the CDR3 is 16 residues. Germline V gene data show CDR1 as SGHVS and CDR2 as FNYEAQ. After removal of 0 bases from V and 3 bases from J, the junction contained 5 bases not matched to a gene. The CDR3, as DNA: TGTGCCAGCAGCTTAGCGGTACGGGACAGCTACAATGAGCAGTTCTTC. This translates into CASSLAVRDSYNEQFF.

V usage is TRBV27 and J usage is TRBJ2-1, with D perhaps assigned TRBD1 or TRBD2 (5 bases each). Germline loops: CDR1 MNHEY, CDR2 SMNVEV (reference sequence). The ends were cut back, 5 bases at V and 0 bases at J, with 11 bases in the middle. The CDR3 contains 15 residues. The CDR3 here is CASSPDSGSYNEQFF. Here the CDR3 DNA reads TGTGCCAGCAGTCCCGACAGCGGCTCCTACAATGAGCAGTTCTTC.

This sequence joins TRBV27 and TRBJ1-3, with D unresolved. This CDR3 has 13 residues. Germline V lookup: CDR1 MNHEY, CDR2 SMNVEV (reference sequence). Deletions cut 7 bases from V and 4 bases from J, with 11 bases between. The CDR3 nucleotides read TGTGCCAGCAATCGGGTCTCAGGAAACACCATATATTTT. This sequence encodes CASNRVSGNTIYF.

This sequence joins TRBV9 and TRBJ2-7; D is possibly TRBD2 (5 bases). V was clipped by 5 bases and J by 6 bases, with 24 bases between them. Germline values: CDR1 SGDLS, CDR2 YYNGEE. This CDR3 region has 16 residues. This CDR3 reads CASSVSPSGRHGEQYF. Here the CDR3 DNA reads TGTGCCAGCAGTGTATCTCCCTCGGGAAGGCACGGCGAGCAGTACTTC.

This chain joins TRBV27 and TRBJ1-5; no clear D. The CDR3 length is 15 residues. Germline V gives CDR1 MNHEY, CDR2 SMNVEV (reference sequence). V was trimmed by 4 bases and J by 6 bases, leaving 16 bases between them. The CDR3 DNA sequence: TGTGCCAGCAGTTCGGGAAACCTTGGGTCTCAGCCCCAGCATTTT. This translates into CASSSGNLGSQPQHF.

The CDR3 DNA is TGTGCCAGCAGTTTATCGGCCCCCGGGGGGGGGAGGGGGGAGCAGTACTTC. Translated: CASSLSAPGGGRGEQYF. V is TRBV27 and J is TRBJ2-7; TRBD2 aligns across 8 bases. Germline V lookup: CDR1 MNHEY, CDR2 SMNVEV (reference sequence). The V segment lost 0 bases and the J segment 7 bases; nucleotides outside the gene matches: 14. CDR3 size: 17 residues.

V and J are TRBV7-9 and TRBJ1-5, with 12 bases aligning to TRBD1. There are 15 residues in the CDR3. CDR1 is SEHNR, CDR2 FQNEAQ, per germline (reference sequence). Trimming at V came to 3 bases and at J to 7 bases, leaving 4 bases not matched to a gene. CDR3 sequence: CASSLGTGGTQPQHF. DNA of the CDR3: TGTGCCAGCAGCTTGGGGACAGGGGGCACACAGCCCCAGCATTTT.

The V call is TRBV6-5, the J call TRBJ2-1; D is undetermined. This CDR3 has 15 amino acids. Germline V gives CDR1 MNHEY, CDR2 SVGAGI. V lost 9 bases to trimming and J lost 0 bases, with 15 bases between them. CDR3 loop: CASNTLPSSYNEQFF. In DNA, the CDR3 is TGTGCCAGTAACACACTTCCGAGCTCCTACAATGAGCAGTTCTTC.

This clone occurred once. The chain employs TRBV7-6 and TRBJ1-1, with no clear D. Per germline, CDR1 SGHVS and CDR2 FNYEAQ. V gave up 5 bases and J gave up 2 bases, with 15 bases separating them. This CDR3 has 15 residues. CDR3: CASSLVGETNTEAFF. CDR3 DNA: TGTGCCAGCAGCCTTGTTGGGGAAACCAACACTGAAGCTTTCTTT.

This sequence joins TRBV2 and TRBJ2-5, with D perhaps matching TRBD2 (5 bases). The V gene's germline CDR1 is SNHLY and CDR2 FYNNEI. The CDR3 loop spans 13 amino acids. Trimming took off 4 bases at V and 3 bases at J, with 9 bases between the two ends. The CDR3 reads CASSGTLEETQYF. DNA for the CDR3: TGTGCCAGCAGTGGGACTCTGGAAGAGACCCAGTACTTC.

This clone is a singleton in its sample. Within the sample, other DNA sequences also encode this same CDR3. The J gene is TRBJ2-5, the V gene TRBV28; weak D call: TRBD2 (5 bases). V was trimmed by 5 bases and J by 5 bases, leaving 12 bases between them. Germline CDR1 reads MDHEN; CDR2 reads SYDVKM. This CDR3 has 13 amino acids. The CDR3, as DNA: TGTGCCAGCAGTCTCGGGGTTTGGGAGACCCAGTACTTC. This encodes CASSLGVWETQYF.